This TCR beta chain was sequenced in a study of T cell changes during pregnancy in multiple sclerosis. The repertoire was sequenced with immunoSEQ multiplex PCR; TCRdb's copy has only in-frame clones and lacks some. Of around 19,000 clones listed, around 90% are singletons. Trimming took 6 bases from V and 12 from J, leaving 16 bases between them. This CDR3 spans 12 amino acids. Germline V gene sequence: CDR1 SGHDT, CDR2 YYEEEE. This clonotype originated in a female donor in good health, enrolled as a control in a pregnancy study. The sequenced sample was CD8+ T cells from peripheral blood mononuclear cells, obtained in the third trimester of pregnancy. V gene TRBV5-6 combines with J gene TRBJ2-1; D possibly corresponds to TRBD2 (6 bases). The DNA of the CDR3 is TGTGCCAGCACTGGGGCGGGGCCTGGGCAGTTCTTC. This codes for CASTGAGPGQFF.